These 11 T cell receptor beta chains were sequenced from one sample in a study of T cell changes during pregnancy in multiple sclerosis. Clones were read by immunoSEQ multiplex PCR, and TCRdb kept only the in-frame ones, dropping some. The table shows 30,000 to 45,000 clones, with roughly 94% occurring only once. Material: CD4+ T cells from peripheral blood mononuclear cells, obtained after pregnancy. These receptors came from a female donor with multiple sclerosis, enrolled in a pregnancy study.

V gene TRBV5-1 combines with J gene TRBJ1-1, with unresolved D. CDR3 size: 16 residues. Trimming left V 4 bases short and J 4 bases short, with 20 bases between. Germline loops: CDR1 SGHRS, CDR2 YFSETQ. Here the CDR3 reads CASSLDGRHLITEAFF. In DNA form, the CDR3 reads TGCGCCAGCAGCCTGGATGGGAGGCACCTGATCACTGAAGCTTTCTTT.

A single count supports this clone. The chain couples TRBV5-4 to TRBJ2-1, with D possibly being TRBD1 (6 bases). Germline assignment: CDR1 SGHNT and CDR2 YYREEE (reference sequence). This CDR3 contains 11 residues. Deletions cut 4 bases from V and 15 bases from J, with 14 bases between. This CDR3 reads CASSQGSSRFF. In DNA form, the CDR3 reads TGTGCCAGCAGCCAGGGGTCCTCTCGGTTCTTC. The variable domain in full, with the rest retrieved from reference TRBV5-4 and TRBJ2-1, is ETGVTQSPTHLIKTRGQQVTLRCSSQSGHNTVSWYQQALGQGPQFIFQYYREEENGRGNFPPRFSGLQFPNYSSELNVNALELDDSALYLCASSQGSSRFFGPGTRLTVL.

The chain is built from TRBV6-6 and TRBJ1-6; D uncertain. Per germline, CDR1 MNHNY and CDR2 SVGAGI (reference sequence). The CDR3 sequence is 14 residues long. Trimming took off 3 bases at V and 7 bases at J, with 10 bases between the two ends. The CDR3: CASSYLQKNSPLHF. For the CDR3, the DNA is TGTGCCAGCAGTTATTTACAGAAAAATTCACCCCTCCACTTT.

This chain uses TRBV2 with TRBJ1-5; tentatively, D is TRBD1 (5 bases). CDR1 and CDR2 (germline): SNHLY, FYNNEI. The CDR3 totals 15 residues. The V end lost 4 bases, the J end lost 1 base, and 11 bases lay between the germline ends. CDR3 in amino acids: CASSGPGLSNQPQHF. The CDR3 DNA is TGTGCCAGCAGTGGGCCAGGGTTAAGCAATCAGCCCCAGCATTTT. The whole variable domain, remainder taken from reference TRBV2 and TRBJ1-5, is EPEVTQTPSHQVTQMGQEVILRCVPISNHLYFYWYRQILGQKVEFLVSFYNNEISEKSEIFDDQFSVERPDGSNFTLKIRSTKLEDSAMYFCASSGPGLSNQPQHFGDGTRLSIL.

This sequence joins TRBV10-2 and TRBJ1-1; tentatively, D is TRBD1 (6 bases). The CDR3 runs to 19 residues. CDR1 WSHSY and CDR2 SAAADI come from the germline V gene. V was pared by 7 bases and J by 1 base, with 28 bases between. The CDR3 loop is CASTPRFRAQGGSNTEAFF. The CDR3 DNA reads as TGCGCCAGCACGCCCCGTTTTAGAGCACAGGGAGGGTCGAACACTGAAGCTTTCTTT.

This clone occurred once. The genes are TRBV5-5 and TRBJ1-5; weak D call: TRBD1 (5 bases). The germline V gene has CDR1 SGHKS and CDR2 YYEKEE (reference sequence). V gave up 3 bases and J gave up 7 bases, with 17 bases separating them. The CDR3 contains 15 residues. CDR3 DNA sequence: TGTGCCAGCAGCTCGGGGGAGGTAGCGAAACAGCCCCAGCATTTT. This translates into CASSSGEVAKQPQHF.

The gene calls are TRBV2 and TRBJ2-2; a weak D match, TRBD1 (5 bases). The CDR3 is 16 residues long. Germline CDR1 is SNHLY and CDR2 is FYNNEI. Trimming pared 3 bases from V and 3 bases from J, leaving 14 bases between. The CDR3 region has the DNA TGTGCCAGCAGTGAGGGGCAGACAGACTACACCGGGGAGCTGTTTTTT. Encoded protein: CASSEGQTDYTGELFF.

The chain joins TRBV18 to TRBJ2-4; 15 bases map to TRBD2. Germline assignment: CDR1 KGHSH and CDR2 LQKENI. The ends lost 3 bases at V and 2 bases at J; junction bases unmatched: 5. The CDR3 contains 18 residues. The CDR3 DNA sequence: TGTGCCAGCTCACCCTACGGACTAGCGGGAGGGTCCAAAAACATTCAGTACTTC. Translation gives CASSPYGLAGGSKNIQYF.

V gene TRBV25-1 combines with J gene TRBJ1-1; 9 nucleotides agree with TRBD1. The CDR3 spans 16 residues. Per germline, CDR1 MGHDK and CDR2 SYGVNS. The V segment lost 5 bases and the J segment 3 bases; nucleotides outside the gene matches: 10. The CDR3 nucleotides are TGTGCCAGCAGTCCTTTTCAAACAGGGGGCTACACTGAAGCTTTCTTT. The encoded protein is CASSPFQTGGYTEAFF. The entire variable domain, with the rest obtained from reference TRBV25-1 and TRBJ1-1, is as follows: EADIYQTPRYLVIGTGKKITLECSQTMGHDKMYWYQQDPGMELHLIHYSYGVNSTEKGDLSSESTVSRIRTEHFPLTLESARPSHTSQYLCASSPFQTGGYTEAFFGQGTRLTVV.

V usage is TRBV28 and J usage is TRBJ2-3, with a weak D call TRBD2 (6 bases). This CDR3 has 14 amino acids. Germline-derived CDR1 and CDR2 are MDHEN and SYDVKM. The V end was cut by 6 bases, the J end by 2 bases, with 12 bases between. This CDR3 is CASSPGGTTDTQYF. The CDR3 nucleotides are TGTGCCAGCAGCCCTGGGGGGACCACAGATACGCAGTATTTT.

The chain links TRBV5-4 to TRBJ1-1, with 7 bases fitting TRBD1. CDR1 is SGHNT and CDR2 is YYREEE in the germline V gene (reference sequence). The CDR3 spans 13 residues. The V segment lost 3 bases and the J segment 3 bases; nucleotides outside the gene matches: 2. This CDR3 is CASSSGQDTEAFF. Here the CDR3 DNA reads TGTGCCAGCAGCTCAGGACAGGACACTGAAGCTTTCTTT.